The 12 T cell receptor beta chains below were found in one sample sequenced in a study of cytomegalovirus exposure and HLA in healthy donors. PCR involved 60 Vbeta and 13 Jbeta primers. Clones were read by immunoSEQ multiplex PCR, and TCRdb kept only the in-frame ones, dropping some. The data contain under 150,000 clones, roughly three quarters of them singletons. The specimen was PBMCs. These receptors came from a female donor in good health and CMV-seronegative.

This clone is a singleton in its sample. This chain joins TRBV9 and TRBJ2-7; TRBD1 matches at 7 bases. V lost 4 bases and J lost 3; bases outside the gene matches: 10. Germline CDR1 and CDR2: SGDLS and YYNGEE. This CDR3 region has 15 residues. CDR3 in amino acids: CASSRSGRQGYEQYF. CDR3 bases: TGTGCCAGCAGCCGTTCGGGCCGACAGGGCTACGAGCAGTACTTC.

The V call is TRBV5-4, the J call TRBJ2-5, with 10 positions matching TRBD1. With V trimmed by 0 bases and J by 5 bases, 4 bases remained unmatched. CDR1 is SGHNT and CDR2 is YYREEE in the germline V gene (reference sequence). This CDR3 region has 15 residues. The CDR3, as DNA: TGTGCCAGCAGCTTGGGACAGGGGGCGCGGGAGACCCAGTACTTC. Its protein is CASSLGQGARETQYF. Combining the CDR3 with reference TRBV5-4 and TRBJ2-5 gives the whole variable domain ETGVTQSPTHLIKTRGQQVTLRCSSQSGHNTVSWYQQALGQGPQFIFQYYREEENGRGNFPPRFSGLQFPNYSSELNVNALELDDSALYLCASSLGQGARETQYFGPGTRLLVL.

The CDR3 sequence is CASSQSAGRFSGNTIYF. Here the CDR3 DNA reads TGCGCCAGCAGCCAATCCGCGGGGCGCTTCTCTGGAAACACCATATATTTT. J is TRBJ1-3 and V is TRBV4-3; D might be TRBD1 (5 bases). Trimming pared 2 bases from V and 0 bases from J, leaving 14 bases between. CDR1 and CDR2 from the germline V gene are LGHNA and YSLEER. The CDR3 totals 17 residues.

This chain connects TRBV27 to TRBJ1-1; D is unclear. Trimming took off 5 bases at V and 1 base at J, with 20 bases between the two ends. The CDR3 consists of 17 residues. Germline assignment: CDR1 MNHEY and CDR2 SMNVEV (reference sequence). CDR3 sequence (DNA): TGTGCCAGCAGTCCTCAACCAGGCCTAAGTTGGAACACTGAAGCTTTCTTT. Amino acids: CASSPQPGLSWNTEAFF.

The rearrangement uses TRBV30 and TRBJ1-2; a weak D match, TRBD1 (5 bases). Trimming pared 0 bases from V and 5 bases from J, leaving 16 bases between. Germline CDR1 reads GTSNPN; CDR2 reads SVGIG (reference sequence). The CDR3 has 15 residues. The chain's CDR3 is CAWSVQAGRVYGYTF. The CDR3, as DNA: TGTGCCTGGAGTGTACAGGCGGGAAGGGTGTATGGCTACACCTTC.

Only one count was recorded for this clone. The rearrangement joins TRBV5-1 to TRBJ2-2, with TRBD2 identical over 9 bases. The CDR3 covers 16 residues. Trimming took 3 bases from V and 0 from J; bases not matched to a gene: 3. Germline V CDR1 and CDR2: SGHRS, YFSETQ. CDR3: CASSWSGRSNTGELFF. CDR3 bases: TGCGCCAGCAGCTGGAGCGGGAGGTCGAACACCGGGGAGCTGTTTTTT.

This chain links TRBV7-2 with TRBJ1-2, with 9 bases lining up with TRBD1. The CDR3 is 13 amino acids. The germline V gene has CDR1 SGHTA and CDR2 FQGNSA. The trim removed 5 bases at V and 4 bases at J, leaving 2 bases unmatched. For the CDR3, the DNA is TGTGCCAGCAGCACGGGACAGGGCTATGGCTACACCTTC. Translated: CASSTGQGYGYTF.

This rearrangement joins TRBV20-1 to TRBJ2-5; D call uncertain. The CDR3 runs 11 residues. V lost 5 bases and J 2 bases, leaving 6 bases between the germline ends. Germline assignment: CDR1 DFQATT and CDR2 SNEGSKA (reference sequence). The CDR3 region has the DNA TGCAGTGCTGTTATTCAAGAGACCCAGTACTTC. Translated, it gives CSAVIQETQYF.

This clone turned up a few times. The rearrangement links TRBV6-6 to TRBJ2-2; D is unresolved. Germline lookup yields CDR1 MNHNY and CDR2 SVGAGI (reference sequence). The V and J ends lost 6 bases and 6 bases respectively, with 8 bases between them. The CDR3 totals 12 residues. As DNA, the CDR3 is TGTGCCAGCAGCCCCGGTGCCGGGGAGCTGTTTTTT. Translation gives CASSPGAGELFF.

This clone has only a few counts. The chain is built from TRBV4-1 and TRBJ2-5; 7 nucleotides agree with TRBD1. J gave up 2 bases and V 1 base, and 7 bases lay outside the gene matches. Per the germline V gene, CDR1 is MGHRA and CDR2 is YSYEKL. This CDR3 spans 16 amino acids. The CDR3 bases are TGCGCCAGCAGCCAAGGGGGGACAGTGGGGCAAGAGACCCAGTACTTC. Amino acids: CASSQGGTVGQETQYF.

This chain joins TRBV9 and TRBJ2-7; 11 positions agree with TRBD2. J was trimmed by 10 bases and V by 3 bases; bases with no gene match: 3. This CDR3 region has 12 residues. Germline V CDR1 and CDR2: SGDLS, YYNGEE. CDR3 nucleotide sequence: TGTGCCAGCAGCGCACTAGCGGGGGAACAGTACTTC. Encoded protein: CASSALAGEQYF.

Comment on this clone: Other nucleotide sequences from this sample produce the same CDR3. This rearrangement joins TRBV7-2 to TRBJ2-5, with 8 nucleotides matching TRBD2. J was trimmed by 3 bases and V by 0 bases; bases with no gene match: 0. Germline V gene lookup returns CDR1 SGHTA and CDR2 FQGNSA. This CDR3 is built from 14 residues. CDR3: CASSLAGREETQYF. CDR3 nucleotide sequence: TGTGCCAGCAGCTTAGCCGGGAGGGAAGAGACCCAGTACTTC.